The rows below give T cell receptor beta chains drawn from one sample of a study of blood T cell repertoires in COVID-19. Using immunoSEQ multiplex PCR, the repertoire was profiled, and TCRdb retains in-frame clones only, with some absent. The table lists fewer than 300,000 clones, around 89% of them singletons. The sequencing sample was made of PBMCs or T cells enriched from blood (not recorded which). The receptors come from a woman aged 40 to 50 with acute COVID-19. Both conserved end residues are part of each CDR3. Fields, in order: J gene, clone size, D gene, CDR3 length, V gene, CDR3 protein, CDR3 DNA. The D gene is left open where the match is weak. Rows give clone size only sometimes, using once, few, many, or a class for an expanded clone.

>TRBJ1-4|NA|TRBD1|15|TRBV7-2
CASSAETGGGGKLFF
TGTGCCAGCAGCGCCGAGACAGGGGGCGGGGGAAAACTGTTTTTT
>TRBJ1-3|NA|TRBD1|16|TRBV4-3
CASSQEGASSGNTIYF
TGCGCCAGCAGCCAGGAGGGGGCGAGTTCTGGAAACACCATATATTTT
>TRBJ1-1|NA|TRBD1|15|TRBV28
CASSSWTGMNTEAFF
TGTGCCAGCAGTTCCTGGACAGGGATGAACACTGAAGCTTTCTTT
>TRBJ1-2|NA|TRBD1|13|TRBV3-1/TRBV3-2
CASSRQGTYGYTF
TGTGCCAGCAGCCGACAGGGGACCTATGGCTACACCTTC
>TRBJ2-1|NA|NA|14|TRBV9
CASSVESSGNEQFF
TGTGCCAGCAGCGTAGAGAGTAGCGGCAATGAGCAGTTCTTC
>TRBJ2-7|many|NA|11|TRBV20-1
CSASSQYEQYF
TGCAGTGCTAGCTCACAGTACGAGCAGTACTTC
>TRBJ1-1|NA|TRBD1|17|TRBV19
CASSTIGTGVMNTEAFF
TGTGCCAGTAGTACCATCGGGACAGGGGTTATGAACACTGAAGCTTTCTTT
>TRBJ1-2|few|NA|14|TRBV24-1
CATSEREGTYGYTF
TGTGCCACCAGTGAGAGGGAGGGGACATATGGCTACACCTTC
>TRBJ2-1|once|NA|16|TRBV5-1
CASSLGGIWPNNEQFF
TGCGCCAGCAGCTTGGGCGGGATCTGGCCTAACAATGAGCAGTTCTTC
>TRBJ2-1|once|NA|12|TRBV12-3/TRBV12-4
CASSFTPLEQFF
TGTGCCAGCAGTTTTACTCCCCTGGAGCAGTTCTTC
>TRBJ1-4|NA|TRBD1|14|TRBV19
CASSVQGLYEKLFF
TGTGCCAGTAGCGTACAGGGGTTGTATGAAAAACTGTTTTTT
>TRBJ1-4|once|NA|16|TRBV5-1
CASSLGDSASNEKLFF
TGCGCCAGCAGCTTGGGAGACAGCGCCAGTAATGAAAAACTGTTTTTT
>TRBJ2-1|NA|NA|14|TRBV5-1
CASSLVGAYNEQFF
TGCGCCAGCAGCTTGGTTGGGGCATACAATGAGCAGTTCTTC
>TRBJ2-6|NA|NA|12|TRBV25-1
CASSAGANVLTF
TGTGCCAGCAGTGCGGGGGCCAACGTCCTGACTTTC
>TRBJ2-1|NA|NA|17|TRBV21-1
CASSKAKGLVTLNLWFF
TGTGCCAGCAGCAAGGCTAAGGGACTAGTCACCTTGAATTTATGGTTCTTC
>TRBJ1-1|NA|TRBD1|16|TRBV19
CASSINRGGVNTEAFF
TGTGCCAGTAGTATTAACAGGGGTGGTGTGAACACTGAAGCTTTCTTT
>TRBJ1-3|NA|NA|16|TRBV28
CASSLIFLGDGNTIYF
TGTGCCAGCAGTCTGATTTTCTTAGGGGATGGAAACACCATATATTTT
>TRBJ1-2|NA|NA|14|TRBV2
CASSEEQFNYGYTF
TGTGCCAGCAGTGAAGAACAGTTTAACTATGGCTACACCTTC
>TRBJ2-7|NA|TRBD1|14|TRBV28
CASRDTGQGAEQYF
TGTGCCAGCAGGGATACGGGACAGGGGGCCGAGCAGTACTTC
>TRBJ2-7|NA|TRBD2|14|TRBV9
CASSPRDYSYEQYF
TGTGCCAGCAGCCCCCGGGACTACTCCTACGAGCAGTACTTC
>TRBJ1-1|NA|NA|13|TRBV2
CASSLDPNTEAFF
TGTGCCAGCAGTCTAGATCCGAACACTGAAGCTTTCTTT
>TRBJ2-2|NA|NA|17|TRBV19
CASSRASVRTYTGELFF
TGTGCCAGTAGTAGGGCTAGCGTACGCACTTACACCGGGGAGCTGTTTTTT
>TRBJ1-2|once|TRBD1|12|TRBV28
CASSTGGVGYTF
TGTGCCAGCAGCACAGGGGGCGTGGGCTACACCTTC
>TRBJ2-2|NA|TRBD1|15|TRBV18
CASSPGDRRTGELFF
TGTGCCAGCTCACCAGGGGACAGGCGCACCGGGGAGCTGTTTTTT
>TRBJ1-2|NA|TRBD1|12|TRBV24-1
CATSDYRGGYTF
TGTGCCACCAGTGATTACAGGGGTGGCTACACCTTC
>TRBJ2-7|once|TRBD2|17|TRBV28
CASRPTLGLAGGGEQYF
TGTGCCAGCAGACCTACCTTGGGACTAGCGGGAGGTGGAGAGCAGTACTTC
>TRBJ1-2|NA|TRBD1|14|TRBV18
CASSPPGQGAGYTF
TGTGCCAGCTCACCTCCCGGACAGGGGGCGGGCTACACCTTC
>TRBJ2-1|NA|TRBD2|16|TRBV10-3
CAISEVAGSSYNEQFF
TGTGCCATCAGTGAAGTAGCGGGGAGCTCCTACAATGAGCAGTTCTTC
>TRBJ1-2|NA|NA|14|TRBV28
CASSLAQGPYGYTF
TGTGCCAGCAGTTTAGCACAGGGCCCCTATGGCTACACCTTC
>TRBJ1-6|NA|TRBD1|16|TRBV2
CASKRDRGSFESPLHF
TGTGCCAGCAAAAGGGACAGGGGATCTTTTGAATCACCCCTCCACTTT
>TRBJ1-2|NA|NA|14|TRBV19
CASSILGTSYGYTF
TGTGCCAGTAGTATCCTCGGGACATCTTATGGCTACACCTTC
>TRBJ1-1|NA|NA|13|TRBV9
CASSVAPNTEAFF
TGTGCCAGCAGCGTAGCTCCCAACACTGAAGCTTTCTTT
>TRBJ1-6|NA|NA|17|TRBV7-9
CASSSEGGSSYNSPLHF
TGTGCCAGCAGCTCCGAAGGGGGAAGTTCCTATAATTCACCCCTCCACTTT
>TRBJ1-1|NA|TRBD1|16|TRBV2
CASSQTGTGLNTEAFF
TGTGCCAGCAGCCAAACCGGGACAGGATTGAACACTGAAGCTTTCTTT
>TRBJ2-1|NA|TRBD1|15|TRBV5-1
CASSLGQGGFDEQFF
TGCGCCAGCAGCCTTGGACAGGGTGGGTTCGATGAGCAGTTCTTC
>TRBJ2-3|NA|TRBD2|13|TRBV5-4
CASNLAGGDTQYF
TGTGCCAGCAATCTAGCGGGAGGAGATACGCAGTATTTT
>TRBJ2-7|NA|TRBD2|16|TRBV6-4
CASSRLGLAGSYEQYF
TGTGCCAGCAGCCGACTCGGATTAGCGGGCTCCTACGAGCAGTACTTC
>TRBJ2-5|NA|NA|13|TRBV2
CASSTGYGETQYF
TGTGCCAGCAGTACAGGGTATGGAGAGACCCAGTACTTC
>TRBJ1-1|few|NA|13|TRBV7-8
CASSFAVGQQAFF
TGTGCCAGCAGCTTCGCGGTTGGACAGCAAGCTTTCTTT
>TRBJ1-2|NA|TRBD1|15|TRBV7-9
CASSSGQTVYAGYTF
TGTGCCAGCAGCTCGGGACAGACTGTCTACGCAGGCTACACCTTC
>TRBJ1-1|NA|TRBD1|17|TRBV7-8
CASSLSQGEPANTEAFF
TGTGCCAGCAGCTTAAGTCAGGGGGAGCCGGCGAACACTGAAGCTTTCTTT
>TRBJ2-1|NA|TRBD2|18|TRBV10-3
CAISDSGTSGARNNEQFF
TGTGCCATCAGTGACTCCGGGACTAGCGGCGCTAGAAACAATGAGCAGTTCTTC
>TRBJ1-1|once|NA|15|TRBV12-5
CASGPPQVGASEAFF
TGTGCTAGTGGGCCACCTCAAGTAGGGGCGAGTGAAGCTTTCTTT
>TRBJ1-1|NA|NA|19|TRBV5-8
CASSLGGIGSRPLLTEAFF
TGTGCCAGCAGCTTGGGGGGAATCGGGAGTCGACCTTTACTCACTGAAGCTTTCTTT
>TRBJ2-1|few|TRBD2|15|TRBV5-1
CASSLRLAGVNEQFF
TGCGCCAGCAGCCTTCGACTAGCGGGAGTCAATGAGCAGTTCTTC
>TRBJ2-5|once|NA|16|TRBV28
CASSPSLRRGEETQYF
TGTGCCAGCAGTCCCTCTCTACGCAGGGGGGAAGAGACCCAGTACTTC
>TRBJ1-5|NA|NA|17|TRBV19
CASSSPAGRWSNQPQHF
TGTGCCAGTAGTAGCCCGGCGGGGCGGTGGAGCAATCAGCCCCAGCATTTT
>TRBJ2-1|NA|TRBD2|14|TRBV5-6
CASSRTSGSDEQFF
TGTGCCAGCAGCCGGACTAGCGGGAGCGATGAGCAGTTCTTC
>TRBJ2-3|NA|NA|16|TRBV9
CASSVEHSSSTDTQYF
TGTGCCAGCAGCGTAGAACATTCCTCTAGCACAGATACGCAGTATTTT
>TRBJ1-3|once|TRBD1|15|TRBV6-6
CASSFRDSSGNTIYF
TGTGCCAGCAGTTTCCGGGACAGCTCTGGAAACACCATATATTTT
>TRBJ1-5|NA|NA|13|TRBV18
CASSHNTDQPQHF
TGTGCCAGCTCACACAACACCGATCAGCCCCAGCATTTT
>TRBJ2-5|NA|TRBD2|17|TRBV15
CATSTGTSGRGLETQYF
TGTGCCACCAGCACTGGGACTAGCGGGAGAGGGTTGGAGACCCAGTACTTC
>TRBJ2-7|NA|NA|14|TRBV27
CASSPGQSSYEQYF
TGTGCCAGCAGTCCCGGACAGAGCTCCTACGAGCAGTACTTC
>TRBJ2-2|few|NA|16|TRBV6-2/TRBV6-3
CASSYSWGHNTGELFF
TGTGCCAGCAGTTACTCCTGGGGACACAACACCGGGGAGCTGTTTTTT
>TRBJ2-1|NA|NA|13|TRBV7-9
CASSRPLENEQFF
TGTGCCAGCAGCCGGCCACTGGAGAATGAGCAGTTCTTC
>TRBJ1-4|NA|NA|19|TRBV11-3
CASSLDKAGKSPVGEKLFF
TGTGCCAGCAGCTTAGATAAGGCAGGGAAGAGTCCCGTCGGGGAAAAACTGTTTTTT
>TRBJ1-2|NA|TRBD1|11|TRBV5-6
CASSPGTGHTF
TGTGCCAGCAGCCCTGGGACAGGGCACACCTTC
>TRBJ1-4|NA|NA|15|TRBV5-3
CARSSLIDESLKLFF
TGTGCCAGAAGCTCCCTGATAGATGAGTCTCTAAAACTGTTTTTT
>TRBJ1-6|once|NA|14|TRBV5-5
CASSGGRPDSPLHF
TGTGCCAGCAGCGGCGGTCGGCCTGATTCACCCCTCCACTTT
>TRBJ1-2|once|NA|14|TRBV28
CASSGARAGYGYTF
TGTGCCAGCAGTGGGGCCAGGGCTGGCTATGGCTACACCTTC